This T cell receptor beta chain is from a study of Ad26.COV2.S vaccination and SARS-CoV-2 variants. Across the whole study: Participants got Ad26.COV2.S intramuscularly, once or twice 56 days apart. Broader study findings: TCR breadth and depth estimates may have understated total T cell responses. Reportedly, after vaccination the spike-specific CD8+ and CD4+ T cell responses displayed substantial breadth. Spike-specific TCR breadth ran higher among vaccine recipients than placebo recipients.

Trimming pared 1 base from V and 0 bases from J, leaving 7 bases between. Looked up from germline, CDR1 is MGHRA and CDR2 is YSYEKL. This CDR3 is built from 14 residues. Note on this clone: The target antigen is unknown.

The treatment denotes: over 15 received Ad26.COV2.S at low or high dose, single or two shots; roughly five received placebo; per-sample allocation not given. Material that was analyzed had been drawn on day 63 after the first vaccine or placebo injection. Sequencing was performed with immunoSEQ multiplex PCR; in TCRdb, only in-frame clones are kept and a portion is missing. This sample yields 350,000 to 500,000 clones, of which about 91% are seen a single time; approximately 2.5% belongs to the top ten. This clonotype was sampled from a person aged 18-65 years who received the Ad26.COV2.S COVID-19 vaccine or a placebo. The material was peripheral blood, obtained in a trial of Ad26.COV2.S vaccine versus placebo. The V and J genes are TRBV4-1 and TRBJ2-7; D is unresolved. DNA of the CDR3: TGCGCCAGCAGCCAAGGTCCCTACTCCTACGAGCAGTACGTC. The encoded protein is CASSQGPYSYEQYV.